A single sample gave rise to the 30 T cell receptor beta chains below, sequenced in a study of CD8 T cells in ankylosing spondylitis. Each CDR3 protein is one row after TCRdb ran MiXCR on the 5' RACE reads. This sample has about 270,000 distinct CDR3 sequences, with approximately 30% found just once. Input material: blood, either unsorted or a sorted T cell fraction (not recorded which). These receptors all come from a male donor with ankylosing spondylitis or in good health (not recorded which).

This clonotype came up a few times. The chain uses TRBV12-3 or TRBV12-4 and TRBJ2-1, with 8 bases identical to TRBD2. The J segment lost 7 bases and the V segment lost 6 bases, leaving 11 bases of the junction unmatched. The CDR3 is made up of 15 amino acids. The CDR3 DNA reads TGTGCCAGCAGCCTCGCCGGGACTAGTTCAAATGAGCAGTTCTTC. Translating it yields CASSLAGTSSNEQFF.

The rearrangement joins TRBV7-6 to TRBJ1-5, with D uncertain. V was trimmed by 2 bases and J by 4 bases, leaving 6 bases between them. This CDR3 contains 13 residues. CDR1 is SGHVS and CDR2 is FNYEAQ in the germline V gene. The CDR3 loop is CASSLTQNQPQHF. DNA of the CDR3: TGTGCCAGCAGCTTAACGCAGAATCAGCCCCAGCATTTT.

The table lists this clonotype with a few counts. The chain joins TRBV20-1 to TRBJ1-2, with 8 bases fitting TRBD1. Germline CDR1 reads DFQATT; CDR2 reads SNEGSKA (reference sequence). This CDR3 region has 13 residues. The J segment lost 4 bases and the V segment lost 6 bases, leaving 7 bases of the junction unmatched. CDR3 in amino acids: CSAGGTGAYGYTF. The CDR3 coding sequence is TGCAGTGCGGGTGGGACAGGTGCCTATGGCTACACCTTC.

The chain carries TRBV6-5 and TRBJ2-3; 12 bases agree with TRBD2. V was clipped by 1 base and J by 2 bases; unmatched bases: 4. CDR3 length: 17 residues. Germline-derived CDR1 and CDR2 are MNHEY and SVGAGI. CDR3 sequence reads: CASSYFRTSGDTDTQYF. CDR3 bases: TGTGCCAGCAGTTACTTTCGGACTAGCGGGGACACAGATACGCAGTATTTT.

This clonotype came up many times. The chain has TRBV20-1 and TRBJ1-2, with D perhaps TRBD1 (6 bases). CDR1 DFQATT and CDR2 SNEGSKA come from the germline V gene (reference sequence). The CDR3 has 12 residues. CDR3 region: CSVQGHGYGYTF. In DNA, the CDR3 is TGCAGCGTACAGGGCCACGGCTATGGCTACACCTTC.

The chain is built from TRBV12-3 or TRBV12-4 and TRBJ1-3; 7 nucleotides line up with TRBD1. This CDR3 contains 13 residues. V gave up 5 bases and J gave up 5 bases; unmatched junction bases: 3. This CDR3 is CASSRDRRNTIYF. CDR3 sequence (DNA): TGTGCCAGCAGTCGGGACAGAAGAAACACCATATATTTT.

J is TRBJ1-5 and V is TRBV4-2; no reliable D call. Germline values: CDR1 LGHNA, CDR2 YNFKEQ. The V and J ends lost 0 bases and 6 bases respectively, with 12 bases between them. The CDR3 consists of 15 residues. CDR3 sequence: CASSQDAVSGQPQHF. CDR3 in DNA: TGTGCCAGCAGCCAAGATGCGGTTAGCGGTCAGCCCCAGCATTTT.

This clonotype was detected ten times or more. The genes are TRBV29-1 and TRBJ2-2; D is tentatively TRBD1 or TRBD2 (5 bases each). There are 13 residues in the CDR3. The germline gives CDR1 SQVTM, CDR2 ANQGSEA. V was shortened by 6 bases and J by 7 bases, with 15 bases between the two germline ends. This CDR3 reads CSVVPGDVGELFF. DNA for the CDR3: TGCAGCGTCGTTCCCGGGGACGTCGGGGAGCTGTTTTTT.

The chain carries TRBV7-2 and TRBJ1-2; 10 nucleotides line up with TRBD1. The germline V gene encodes CDR1 SGHTA and CDR2 FQGNSA. J was trimmed by 7 bases and V by 5 bases; bases with no gene match: 7. The CDR3 has 14 amino acids. CDR3: CASSARDRGVGYTF. DNA for the CDR3: TGTGCCAGCAGCGCCAGGGACAGGGGTGTTGGCTACACCTTC. Full variable domain (missing parts from reference TRBV7-2 and TRBJ1-2): GAGVSQSPSNKVTEKGKDVELRCDPISGHTALYWYRQSLGQGLEFLIYFQGNSAPDKSGLPSDRFSAERTGGSVSTLTIQRTQQEDSAVYLCASSARDRGVGYTFGSGTRLTVV.

In this sample, this clonotype turned up a few times. This chain joins TRBV6-5 and TRBJ2-7; 7 bases are a match to TRBD1. The J segment lost 5 bases and the V segment lost 6 bases, leaving 4 bases of the junction unmatched. The CDR3 covers 12 residues. Germline values: CDR1 MNHEY, CDR2 SVGAGI. For the CDR3, the DNA is TGTGCCAGCAGATCGACAGGGAACGAGCAGTACTTC. Translation: CASRSTGNEQYF.

This clonotype was detected only a few times. This chain connects TRBV4-2 to TRBJ2-5, with TRBD2 matching over 8 bases. Trimming took 0 bases from V and 5 from J; bases not matched to a gene: 14. The CDR3 covers 18 residues. Germline V CDR1 and CDR2: LGHNA, YNFKEQ. The CDR3 DNA sequence: TGTGCCAGCAGCCAAGATGTTTCCGGGGGGGCCTTCGGGGAGACCCAGTACTTC. Translating it yields CASSQDVSGGAFGETQYF.

The V and J genes are TRBV9 and TRBJ2-2; 9 positions agree with TRBD1. Germline loops: CDR1 SGDLS, CDR2 YYNGEE. The CDR3 extends over 17 amino acids. Trimming cost V 3 bases and J 2 bases; bases outside gene matches: 8. In DNA form, the CDR3 reads TGTGCCAGCAGCGACCACAGGGGGCTCGCAAACACCGGGGAGCTGTTTTTT. Translated: CASSDHRGLANTGELFF.

This clonotype was seen only a few times. The chain employs TRBV10-3 and TRBJ2-4; maybe TRBD1 (5 bases). The CDR3 has 15 amino acids. Germline V gives CDR1 ENHRY, CDR2 SYGVKD. Trimming shortened V by 3 bases and J by 1 base, and 10 bases separated the two germline ends. The CDR3 nucleotides are TGTGCCATCAGTGAAACCAGGGTGGCCAAAAACATTCAGTACTTC. Its translation: CAISETRVAKNIQYF.

This clonotype has only a few counts. The rearrangement uses TRBV6-4 and TRBJ1-1; D not resolved. V lost 3 bases and J 4 bases, leaving 12 bases between the germline ends. The CDR3 is 14 residues long. Germline V gives CDR1 MRHNA, CDR2 SNTAGT. The CDR3 region has the DNA TGTGCCAGCAGTGAGGTGTCTTTCGGCACTGAAGCTTTCTTT. Its translation is CASSEVSFGTEAFF.

The chain is built from TRBV9 and TRBJ1-3; a possible D gene is TRBD1 (6 bases). The germline gives CDR1 SGDLS, CDR2 YYNGEE. The V and J ends lost 7 bases and 2 bases respectively, with 13 bases between them. The CDR3 spans 14 residues. The CDR3 region has the DNA TGTGCCAGCGGAACAGGGTTGGCTGGAAACACCATATATTTT. Residues: CASGTGLAGNTIYF. Using reference TRBV9 and TRBJ1-3 for the parts outside the CDR3, the full variable domain is DSGVTQTPKHLITATGQRVTLRCSPRSGDLSVYWYQQSLDQGLQFLIQYYNGEERAKGNILERFSAQQFPDLHSELNLSSLELGDSALYFCASGTGLAGNTIYFGEGSWLTVV.

A few counts support this clonotype. The V gene is TRBV20-1, the J gene TRBJ2-2; TRBD1 matches at 7 bases. This CDR3 region has 15 residues. Looked up from germline, CDR1 is DFQATT and CDR2 is SNEGSKA (reference sequence). Unmatched junction bases numbered 6, after V lost 0 bases and J lost 5 bases. CDR3 in amino acids: CSARDPTGLTGELFF. The CDR3 DNA is TGCAGTGCTAGAGATCCGACAGGGCTTACCGGGGAGCTGTTTTTT.

This clonotype was counted a few times. The genes are TRBV20-1 and TRBJ2-3; no reliable D call. Between the trimmed V and J ends, which lost 1 base and 0 bases, there was a span of 5 bases. The CDR3 covers 13 residues. Germline V CDR1 and CDR2: DFQATT, SNEGSKA (reference sequence). CDR3 nucleotides: TGCAGTGCTAGAGGGGAAAGCACAGATACGCAGTATTTT. This codes for CSARGESTDTQYF.

The CDR3 nucleotides read TGCAGTGTGTTCTTGGACGGATACGAGCAGTACTTC. It codes for CSVFLDGYEQYF. The gene calls are TRBV29-1 and TRBJ2-7; no reliable D call. The CDR3 consists of 12 residues. Germline loops: CDR1 SQVTM, CDR2 ANQGSEA.

The J gene is TRBJ2-7, the V gene TRBV12-3 or TRBV12-4; D may be TRBD1 (6 bases). This CDR3 is 16 amino acids long. The V gene lost 6 bases and the J gene lost 4 bases, with 22 bases spanning the gap. Written as DNA, the CDR3 is TGTGCCAGCAGCCCGCCTGGCCAGGGGCTGTATTACGAGCAGTACTTC. Amino acids: CASSPPGQGLYYEQYF.

This clonotype was seen only a few times. The V and J genes are TRBV20-1 and TRBJ2-7; 9 bases match TRBD2. J was trimmed by 0 bases and V by 4 bases; bases with no gene match: 4. Per germline, CDR1 DFQATT and CDR2 SNEGSKA (reference sequence). The CDR3 consists of 14 residues. For the CDR3, the DNA is TGCAGTGCTAAGTCTAGCGGGATCTCCTACGAGCAGTACTTC. This sequence encodes CSAKSSGISYEQYF.

This rearrangement joins TRBV4-1 to TRBJ1-2; D gene unclear. The CDR3 contains 12 residues. V shed 0 bases and J shed 7 bases, with 6 bases lying between them. The germline gives CDR1 MGHRA, CDR2 YSYEKL. CDR3 sequence reads: CASSQDEVGYTF. In nucleotides, the CDR3 is TGCGCCAGCAGCCAAGATGAAGTTGGCTACACCTTC.

This clonotype was detected a few times. The chain links TRBV7-3 to TRBJ2-2, with D hard to call. The ends were cut back, 6 bases at V and 8 bases at J, with 13 bases in the middle. This CDR3 contains 13 residues. Germline CDR1 is SGHTA and CDR2 is FQGTGA. CDR3 amino acids: CASRETVGGELFF. The CDR3 nucleotides read TGTGCCAGCAGAGAGACGGTCGGGGGGGAGCTGTTTTTT.

J is TRBJ2-1 and V is TRBV5-1; no reliable D call. This CDR3 has 15 amino acids. The V gene lost 0 bases and the J gene lost 7 bases, with 14 bases spanning the gap. From germline, CDR1 is SGHRS and CDR2 YFSETQ. CDR3 nucleotides: TGCGCCAGCAGCTTGGATCCTAGAACCCCTAATGAGCAGTTCTTC. Translated: CASSLDPRTPNEQFF.

This chain joins TRBV20-1 and TRBJ2-1, with 7 bases aligning to TRBD2. V dropped 3 bases and J dropped 5; count of bases not matched to a gene: 10. The CDR3 has 15 amino acids. The germline gives CDR1 DFQATT, CDR2 SNEGSKA (reference sequence). CDR3 sequence (DNA): TGCAGTGCTAGCCGGACTAGAGGTGGGAACAATGAGCAGTTCTTC. It codes for CSASRTRGGNNEQFF.

This clonotype was seen more than once but under ten times. The rearrangement links TRBV5-6 to TRBJ2-5; 9 bases line up with TRBD2. This CDR3 comprises 18 residues. The ends lost 3 bases at V and 2 bases at J; junction bases unmatched: 14. The germline CDR1 and CDR2 sequences are SGHDT and YYEEEE. DNA of the CDR3: TGTGCCAGCAGCTCCCCGGGGAGTGTGCGGGGGGGACAAGAGACCCAGTACTTC. Protein: CASSSPGSVRGGQETQYF.

In its sample, this clonotype was seen once. This chain joins TRBV6-1 and TRBJ2-5; possible D gene TRBD1, 6 bases. The CDR3 is made up of 18 amino acids. V lost 6 bases, J lost 1 base, and 24 bases lay in between. Germline V gene sequence: CDR1 MNHNS, CDR2 SASEGT. The CDR3, as DNA: TGTGCCAGCAGCAGGGGAACCCCTGTCCTGAGGGGCCAAGAGACCCAGTACTTC. Translation: CASSRGTPVLRGQETQYF.

The chain has TRBV7-8 and TRBJ2-3, with 9 bases matching TRBD2. Trimming took 5 bases from V and 2 from J; bases not matched to a gene: 11. CDR3 length equals 17 residues. Germline lookup yields CDR1 SGHVS and CDR2 FQNEAQ. The CDR3 DNA sequence: TGTGCCAGCAGCAAGGTCAGACTAGCGGAATTCACAGATACGCAGTATTTT. This encodes CASSKVRLAEFTDTQYF.

The chain has TRBV24-1 and TRBJ2-5, with D hard to call. V lost 2 bases and J 4 bases, leaving 13 bases between the germline ends. The germline V gene has CDR1 KGHDR and CDR2 SFDVKD. The CDR3 sequence is 15 residues long. CDR3 sequence (DNA): TGTGCCACCAGTGATTCGTACAGCGTCCCAGAGACCCAGTACTTC. Its translation: CATSDSYSVPETQYF.

V gene TRBV20-1 combines with J gene TRBJ2-5; D is possibly TRBD2 (5 bases). This CDR3 is 13 amino acids long. V was pared by 0 bases and J by 5 bases, with 10 bases between. CDR1 is DFQATT, CDR2 SNEGSKA, per germline (reference sequence). CDR3 in amino acids: CSAREDTRETQYF. CDR3 in DNA: TGCAGTGCTAGAGAGGATACTAGGGAGACCCAGTACTTC.

This sequence joins TRBV6-1 and TRBJ1-6, with 9 nucleotides matching TRBD1. The CDR3 runs to 14 residues. Trimming removed 6 bases from V and 7 bases from J; junction bases left unmatched: 4. The germline V gene encodes CDR1 MNHNS and CDR2 SASEGT. CDR3 in amino acids: CASSTGTGNSPLHF. CDR3 nucleotides: TGTGCCAGCAGCACCGGGACAGGGAATTCACCCCTCCACTTT.